The source of this T cell receptor (beta chain) is a study of blood T cells in healthy people across ages. General study points: Calculation of diversity from one million T cells yielded estimates considered to be underestimates.

Germline loops: CDR1 LGHNA, CDR2 YNFKEQ. This CDR3 contains 13 residues. The ends were cut back, 5 bases at V and 7 bases at J, with 11 bases in the middle. As regards this clonotype: The target antigen is unknown.

PCR was performed a second time for about 7 to 11 cycles using a sample-barcoded 5' primer and a J-beta primer mix. Each sample yielded at least 3 million CDR3-containing paired-end reads. TCRdb re-derived calls from the 5' RACE reads in MiXCR, one entry per CDR3 protein. The profile shows roughly 800,000 distinct CDR3 sequences, 58% of them singletons. The material sequenced was blood. J is TRBJ1-4 and V is TRBV4-2; D is possibly TRBD1 (6 bases). The TCR was taken from a man aged 25 to 40 in good health. CDR3 sequence: CASSTRTAEKLFF. CDR3 coding DNA: TGTGCCAGCAGCACCCGGACAGCTGAAAAACTGTTTTTT.